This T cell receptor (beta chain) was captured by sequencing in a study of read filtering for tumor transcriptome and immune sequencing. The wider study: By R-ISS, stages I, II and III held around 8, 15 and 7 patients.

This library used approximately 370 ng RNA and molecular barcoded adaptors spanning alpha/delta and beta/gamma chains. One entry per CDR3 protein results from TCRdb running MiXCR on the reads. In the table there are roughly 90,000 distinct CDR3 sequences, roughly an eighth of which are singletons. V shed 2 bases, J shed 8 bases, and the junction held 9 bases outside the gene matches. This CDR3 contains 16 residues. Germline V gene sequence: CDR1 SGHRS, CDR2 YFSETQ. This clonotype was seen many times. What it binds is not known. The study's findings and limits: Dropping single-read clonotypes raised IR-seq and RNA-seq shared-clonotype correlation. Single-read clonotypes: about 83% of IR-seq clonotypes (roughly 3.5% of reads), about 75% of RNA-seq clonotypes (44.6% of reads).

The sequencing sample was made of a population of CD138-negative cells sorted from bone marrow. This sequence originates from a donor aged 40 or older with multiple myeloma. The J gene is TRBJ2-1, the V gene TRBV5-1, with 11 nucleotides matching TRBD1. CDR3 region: CASSFSPGQGGDEQFF. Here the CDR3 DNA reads TGCGCCAGCAGCTTCTCTCCGGGACAGGGGGGTGATGAGCAGTTCTTC.